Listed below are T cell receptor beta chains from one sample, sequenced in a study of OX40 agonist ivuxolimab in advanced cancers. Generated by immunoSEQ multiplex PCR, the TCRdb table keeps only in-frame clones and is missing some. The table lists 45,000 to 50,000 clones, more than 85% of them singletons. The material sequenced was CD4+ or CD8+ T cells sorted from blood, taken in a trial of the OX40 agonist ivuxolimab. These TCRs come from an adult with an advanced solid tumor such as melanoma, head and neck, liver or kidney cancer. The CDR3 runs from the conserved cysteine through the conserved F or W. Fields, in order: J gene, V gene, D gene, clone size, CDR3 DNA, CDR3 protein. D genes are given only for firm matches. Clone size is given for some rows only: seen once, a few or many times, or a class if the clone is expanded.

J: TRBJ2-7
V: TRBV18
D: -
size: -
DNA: TGTGCCAGCTCAGAATATGGGTCCTACGAGCAGTACTTC
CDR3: CASSEYGSYEQYF

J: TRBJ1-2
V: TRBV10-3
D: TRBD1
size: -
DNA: TGTGCCATCAGTGGATACGGACAGGGGGTTAATGGCTACACCTTC
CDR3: CAISGYGQGVNGYTF

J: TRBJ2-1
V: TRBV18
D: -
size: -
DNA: TGTGCCAGCTCACCACCGACCTACAATGAGCAGTTCTTC
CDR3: CASSPPTYNEQFF

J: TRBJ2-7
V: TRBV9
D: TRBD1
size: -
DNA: TGTGCCAGCAGCGTAGGTGGGGGACAGGGCGGCGACGAGCAGTACTTC
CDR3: CASSVGGGQGGDEQYF

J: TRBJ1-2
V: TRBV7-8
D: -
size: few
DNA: TGTGCCAGCAGCTTATTCGGGGGAATCGCTAACTATGGCTACACCTTC
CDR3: CASSLFGGIANYGYTF

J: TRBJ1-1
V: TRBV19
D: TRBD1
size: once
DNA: TGTGCCAGTAGTATAGGAACAGGGGGCGATGCTTTCTTT
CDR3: CASSIGTGGDAFF

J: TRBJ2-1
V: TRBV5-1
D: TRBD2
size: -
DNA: TGCGCCAGCAGCTTGGGCGGGAGTCGATACAATGAGCAGTTCTTC
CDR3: CASSLGGSRYNEQFF

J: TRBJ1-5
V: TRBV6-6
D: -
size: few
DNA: TGTGCCAGCAGTTACTCCGTCAGGAGCGCTCAGCCCCAGCATTTT
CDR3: CASSYSVRSAQPQHF

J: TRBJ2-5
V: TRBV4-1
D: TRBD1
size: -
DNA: TGCGCCAGCAGCCAAGCATCTACCGGGACAGAAAGTGGGACCCAGTACTTC
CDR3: CASSQASTGTESGTQYF

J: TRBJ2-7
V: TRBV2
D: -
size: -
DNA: TGTGCCAGCAGTGACCTACAGGGAACCTACGAGCAGTACTTC
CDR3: CASSDLQGTYEQYF

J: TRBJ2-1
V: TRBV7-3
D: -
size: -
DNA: TGTGCCAGCAGCTTAAGTGGCGGGTTCTCCTACAATGAGCAGTTCTTC
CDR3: CASSLSGGFSYNEQFF

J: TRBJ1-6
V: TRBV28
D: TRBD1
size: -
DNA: TGTGCCACCATGGGACAGGGGGCGGGGTATAATTCACCCCTCCACTTT
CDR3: CATMGQGAGYNSPLHF

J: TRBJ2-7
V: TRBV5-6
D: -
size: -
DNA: TGTGCCAGCAGCTTGTATGCAGCCCCGCGGGAGCAGTACTTC
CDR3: CASSLYAAPREQYF

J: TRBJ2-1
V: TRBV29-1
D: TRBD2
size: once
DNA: TGCAGCGTGGCGGGGACTAGCGTGTACAATGAGCAGTTCTTC
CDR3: CSVAGTSVYNEQFF

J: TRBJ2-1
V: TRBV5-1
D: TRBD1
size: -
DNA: TGCGCCAGCAGCACGCAGACAGGGGGGAATGAGCAGTTCTTC
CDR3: CASSTQTGGNEQFF

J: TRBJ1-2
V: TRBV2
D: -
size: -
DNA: TGTGCCAGCAGTGAATCAGGGTTTGGAGGCTACACCTTC
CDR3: CASSESGFGGYTF

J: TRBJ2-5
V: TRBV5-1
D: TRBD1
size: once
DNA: TGCGCCAGCAGCGCGCAAACAGGGGGCGTAGGGGAGCAGTACTTC
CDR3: CASSAQTGGVGEQYF

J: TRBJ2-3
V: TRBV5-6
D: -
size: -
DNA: TGTGCCAGCAGCGAGCGGGGCACAGATACGCAGTATTTT
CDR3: CASSERGTDTQYF

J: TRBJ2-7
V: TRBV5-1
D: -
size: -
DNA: TGCGCCAGCAGCTTCGCAGGGTCCTACGAGCAGTACTTC
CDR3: CASSFAGSYEQYF

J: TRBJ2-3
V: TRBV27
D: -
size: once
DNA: TGTGCCAGCAGTTTATTTTACCCCACAGATACGCAGTATTTT
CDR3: CASSLFYPTDTQYF

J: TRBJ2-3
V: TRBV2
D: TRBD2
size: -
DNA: TGTGCCAGCAGTTCACTAGCGGGAGTCGAAGATACGCAGTATTTT
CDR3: CASSSLAGVEDTQYF

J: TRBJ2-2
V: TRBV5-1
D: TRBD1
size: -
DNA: TGCGCCAGCACGGGACAGCCCGAGTCCACCGGGGAGCTGTTTTTT
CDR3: CASTGQPESTGELFF

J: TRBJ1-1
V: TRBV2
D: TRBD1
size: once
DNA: TGTGCCAGCAGTCCGCCGGACAGGGGTTTTATAAGAGCTTTCTTT
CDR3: CASSPPDRGFIRAFF

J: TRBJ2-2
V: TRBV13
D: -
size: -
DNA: TGTGCCAGCAGCTTAGGTTTAGCAGGCGGGGAGCTGTTTTTT
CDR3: CASSLGLAGGELFF

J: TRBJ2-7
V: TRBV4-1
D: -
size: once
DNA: TGCGCCAGCAGCGAATCACTAGGGACCTACGAGCAGTACTTC
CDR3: CASSESLGTYEQYF

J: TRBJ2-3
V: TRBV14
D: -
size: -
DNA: TGTGCCAGCAGCCTGGGTGGGGGAGCAGATACGCAGTATTTT
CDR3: CASSLGGGADTQYF

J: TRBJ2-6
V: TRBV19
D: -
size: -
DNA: TGTGCCAGCGGTCTTCTCTCTGGGGCCAACGTCCTGACTTTC
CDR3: CASGLLSGANVLTF

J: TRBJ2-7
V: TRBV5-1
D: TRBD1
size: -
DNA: TGCGCCAGCAGCTCCTCCTCCACAGGGGCCAACTACGAGCAGTACTTC
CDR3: CASSSSSTGANYEQYF

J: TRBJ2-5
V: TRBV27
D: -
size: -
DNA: TGTGCCAGCAGTCCCGCGGGACAGTTGACCCAGTACTTC
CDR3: CASSPAGQLTQYF

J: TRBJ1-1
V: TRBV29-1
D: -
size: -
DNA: TGCAGCGTTGGGCCGGGGGGCACTGAAGCTTTCTTT
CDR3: CSVGPGGTEAFF

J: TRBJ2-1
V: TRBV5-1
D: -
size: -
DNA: TGCGCCAGCAGCTTGTTTTCCGCTAGAGGCTACAATGAGCAGTTCTTC
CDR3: CASSLFSARGYNEQFF

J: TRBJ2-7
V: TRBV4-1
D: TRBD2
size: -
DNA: TGCGCCAGCAGCCAAGATCTTAGCGGGAGGGCCGGCTGGTACGAGCAGTACTTC
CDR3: CASSQDLSGRAGWYEQYF

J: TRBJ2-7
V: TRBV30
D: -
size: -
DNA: TGTGCCTGGAACTCCCGGGCCGGGGCCTACGAGCAGTACTTC
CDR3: CAWNSRAGAYEQYF

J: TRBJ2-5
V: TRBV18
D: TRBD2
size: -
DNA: TGTGCCAGCTCGCCGACTAGCGCCCCAGAGACCCAGTACTTC
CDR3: CASSPTSAPETQYF

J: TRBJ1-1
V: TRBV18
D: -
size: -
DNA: TGTGCCAGCTCACAGGACATGAACACTGAAGCTTTCTTT
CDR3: CASSQDMNTEAFF

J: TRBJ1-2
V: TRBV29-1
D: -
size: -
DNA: TGCAGCGCTCAAGGGGGGGCGGACTATGGCTACACCTTC
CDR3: CSAQGGADYGYTF

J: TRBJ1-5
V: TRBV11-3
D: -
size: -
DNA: TGTGCCAGCAGCTTAATCGGTGATCAGCCCCAGCATTTT
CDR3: CASSLIGDQPQHF

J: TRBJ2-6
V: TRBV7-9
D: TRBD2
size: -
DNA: TGTGCCAGCAGCCAAAGCGGGGCGGTGGCCAACGTCCTGACTTTC
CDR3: CASSQSGAVANVLTF

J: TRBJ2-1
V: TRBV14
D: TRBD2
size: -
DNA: TGTGCCAGCAGCCCTAGTAGCGGGAGGGCCGATGAGCAGTTCTTC
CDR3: CASSPSSGRADEQFF

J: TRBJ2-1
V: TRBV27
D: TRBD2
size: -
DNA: TGTGCCAGCAGCCTCGCCCCGGCGGGGGGGATGGACAATGAGCAGTTCTTC
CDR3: CASSLAPAGGMDNEQFF

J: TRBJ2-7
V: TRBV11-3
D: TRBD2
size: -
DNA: TGTGCCAGCAGCTTAGGCGGGGGACCCCTCTACGAGCAGTACTTC
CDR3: CASSLGGGPLYEQYF

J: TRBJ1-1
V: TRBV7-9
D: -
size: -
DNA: TGTGCCAGCAGCTTAGCGAAGGCCCAGAACACTGAAGCTTTCTTT
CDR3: CASSLAKAQNTEAFF

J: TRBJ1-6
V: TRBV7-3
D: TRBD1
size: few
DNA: TGTGCCAGCAGCGTCTCCGGGACAGGGAACTCACCCCTCCACTTT
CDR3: CASSVSGTGNSPLHF

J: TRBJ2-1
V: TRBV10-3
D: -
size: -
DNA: TGTGCCTGCGGCTCCCAGTCTTACAATGAGCAGTTCTTC
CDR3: CACGSQSYNEQFF

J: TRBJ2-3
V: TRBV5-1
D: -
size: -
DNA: TGCGCCAGCAGCTTTCGTTACGGAGGGGGCACAGATACGCAGTATTTT
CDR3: CASSFRYGGGTDTQYF

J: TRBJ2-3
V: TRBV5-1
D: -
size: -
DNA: TGCGCCAGCAGCTTAGGTCCCCAAACAGATACGCAGTATTTT
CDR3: CASSLGPQTDTQYF

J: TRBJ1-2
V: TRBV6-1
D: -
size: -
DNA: TGTGCCAGCAGTGCAGGACTTTCCAACTATGGCTACACCTTC
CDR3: CASSAGLSNYGYTF

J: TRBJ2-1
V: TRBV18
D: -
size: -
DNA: TGTGCCAGCTCAACTATAGGGTCTGGCTGGATAGTAGGTGGTGAGCAGTTCTTC
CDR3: CASSTIGSGWIVGGEQFF

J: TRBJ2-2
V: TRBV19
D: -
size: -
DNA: TGTGCCAGTAGTATACAGGCGAACACCGGGGAGCTGTTTTTT
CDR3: CASSIQANTGELFF

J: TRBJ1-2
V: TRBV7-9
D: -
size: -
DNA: TGTGCCAGCAGCTTCGGTAATTCTGTTGGCTACACCTTC
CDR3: CASSFGNSVGYTF

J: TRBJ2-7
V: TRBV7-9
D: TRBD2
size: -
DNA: TGTGCCAGCAGCTTAGCTAGCGGGAGGTACGAGCAGTACTTC
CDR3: CASSLASGRYEQYF

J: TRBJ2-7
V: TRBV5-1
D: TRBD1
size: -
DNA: TGCGCCAGCAGCTTCCGGGACAGGGCGTATGGCACGCCAGGCACGGGGCAGTACTTC
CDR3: CASSFRDRAYGTPGTGQYF

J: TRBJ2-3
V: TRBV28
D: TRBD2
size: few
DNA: TGTGCCAGCAGCAACCCTAGCGGACACACAGATACGCAGTATTTT
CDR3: CASSNPSGHTDTQYF

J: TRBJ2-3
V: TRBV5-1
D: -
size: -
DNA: TGCGCCAGCAGCTTGAATTCAGATACGCAGTATTTT
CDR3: CASSLNSDTQYF

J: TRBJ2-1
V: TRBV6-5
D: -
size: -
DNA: TGTGCCAGCAGTCCATCAAACGGGGGCGAGCAGTTCTTC
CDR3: CASSPSNGGEQFF

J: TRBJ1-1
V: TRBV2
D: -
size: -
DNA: TGTGCCAGCAGCTTTCTGGGGACGCCGAACACTGAAGCTTTCTTT
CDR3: CASSFLGTPNTEAFF

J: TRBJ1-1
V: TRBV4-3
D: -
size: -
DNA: TGCGCCAGCAGCCAAGCCAGTATCAGGGGTGAAGCTTTCTTT
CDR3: CASSQASIRGEAFF